The entry below describes one T cell receptor beta chain. The antigen is unknown. Both ends of each TCR cDNA library bore sample-specific barcodes. TCRdb analysed the 5' RACE reads with MiXCR anew, one entry per CDR3 protein. The sample lists a few hundred thousand distinct CDR3 sequences, 28% seen once, with about 6% in the top ten. This entry belongs to a study of identical twins' blood T cells. The wider study: About 6 alpha and about 6 beta libraries together yielded tens of millions of reads.

The germline CDR1 and CDR2 sequences are DFQATT and SNEGSKA (reference sequence). The length of the CDR3 is 15 residues. Trimming shortened V by 5 bases and J by 0 bases, and 16 bases separated the two germline ends. Regarding the study as a whole: Shared CDR3 clonotype counts tracked mainly the product of cloneset sizes. Each donor's most abundant TCRbeta clonotypes shared more CDR3 sequences with her twin than unrelated donors.

Sequencing used PBMCs. The chain recombines TRBV20-1 with TRBJ1-1; D possibly corresponds to TRBD1 (5 bases). The TCR originated in a woman aged 18 to 50 in good health. The CDR3, as DNA: TGCAGTGCTGGATCCGGGGCCTCGTTGAACACTGAAGCTTTCTTT. Amino acids: CSAGSGASLNTEAFF.